Following are 13 T cell receptor beta chains from one sample sequenced in a study of blood T cell repertoires in COVID-19. Sequenced by immunoSEQ multiplex PCR; TCRdb stores in-frame clones only, minus some. The sample yields over 55,000 clones, over 80% seen once. Specimen: peripheral blood. The source is a human donor in a cohort sampled during active COVID-19.

This chain joins TRBV4-1 and TRBJ2-3, with 11 bases lining up with TRBD2. The CDR3 consists of 18 residues. Germline CDR1 MGHRA, CDR2 YSYEKL. After removal of 0 bases from V and 3 bases from J, the junction contained 8 bases not matched to a gene. The CDR3 loop is CASSQDKLAGGVTDTQYF. The DNA for the CDR3 is TGCGCCAGCAGCCAAGATAAGCTAGCGGGGGGAGTTACAGATACGCAGTATTTT.

The chain has TRBV7-3 and TRBJ1-2; the D is unclear. V was cut by 4 bases and J by 3 bases, with 9 bases left in between. Per the germline V gene, CDR1 is SGHTA and CDR2 is FQGTGA. The CDR3 has 13 amino acids. For the CDR3, the DNA is TGTGCCAGCAGCTCCCAAGCCCACTATGGCTACACCTTC. Protein sequence: CASSSQAHYGYTF.

This chain uses TRBV5-5 with TRBJ2-1, with TRBD2 matching over 10 bases. Trimming at V came to 0 bases and at J to 9 bases, leaving 3 bases not matched to a gene. Germline V gene lookup returns CDR1 SGHKS and CDR2 YYEKEE (reference sequence). This CDR3 is built from 14 residues. The CDR3 region has the DNA TGTGCCAGCAGCTTGGCTCCTAGCGGGGGTGAGCAGTTCTTC. Residues: CASSLAPSGGEQFF. The variable domain in full, with the rest retrieved from reference TRBV5-5 and TRBJ2-1, is DAGVTQSPTHLIKTRGQQVTLRCSPISGHKSVSWYQQVLGQGPQFIFQYYEKEERGRGNFPDRFSARQFPNYSSELNVNALLLGDSALYLCASSLAPSGGEQFFGPGTRLTVL.

The chain carries TRBV4-1 and TRBJ2-5, with 10 bases identical to TRBD2. Germline values: CDR1 MGHRA, CDR2 YSYEKL. The CDR3 extends over 15 amino acids. With 2 bases clipped from V and 4 bases from J, the junction kept 4 bases outside the gene matches. This CDR3 reads CASSQTSGVGETQYF. The DNA for the CDR3 is TGCGCCAGCAGCCAAACTAGCGGGGTAGGAGAGACCCAGTACTTC.

The rearrangement links TRBV9 to TRBJ1-4, with D perhaps matching TRBD1 (5 bases). Germline loops: CDR1 SGDLS, CDR2 YYNGEE. V was cut by 2 bases and J by 7 bases, with 15 bases left in between. The length of the CDR3 is 15 residues. CDR3 protein: CASSVQGNPFEKLFF. CDR3 nucleotide sequence: TGTGCCAGCAGCGTCCAGGGTAATCCGTTTGAAAAACTGTTTTTT.

The chain uses TRBV28 and TRBJ1-5; TRBD1 aligns across 11 bases. This CDR3 spans 16 amino acids. J lost 5 bases, V lost 5 bases, and 8 bases had no gene match. Germline loops: CDR1 MDHEN, CDR2 SYDVKM. CDR3 residues: CASSPTRTGGHQPQHF. CDR3 nucleotide sequence: TGTGCCAGCAGTCCCACAAGGACAGGGGGCCATCAGCCCCAGCATTTT.

This clone has just a few counts. This CDR3 reads CASSPLDTSGNQPQHF. The CDR3 DNA follows: TGTGCCAGCTCACCCCTGGACACTTCTGGCAATCAGCCCCAGCATTTT. The chain recombines TRBV18 with TRBJ1-5; weak D call: TRBD1 (5 bases). Germline CDR1 and CDR2: KGHSH and LQKENI. The CDR3 is 16 residues long. Trimming took off 3 bases at V and 2 bases at J, with 14 bases between the two ends.

The chain links TRBV6-5 to TRBJ1-5; D is possibly TRBD1 (5 bases). The length of the CDR3 is 14 residues. The V gene lost 7 bases and the J gene lost 3 bases, with 13 bases spanning the gap. Looked up from germline, CDR1 is MNHEY and CDR2 is SVGAGI. The CDR3 region is CASITGLYNQPQHF. CDR3 nucleotide sequence: TGTGCCAGCATCACGGGACTCTACAATCAGCCCCAGCATTTT.

The rearrangement links TRBV7-2 to TRBJ1-2, with no clear D. Germline loops: CDR1 SGHTA, CDR2 FQGNSA. The CDR3 runs 17 residues. The germline V and J ends were trimmed by 5 bases and 2 bases, with 21 bases remaining between them. Here the CDR3 reads CASSPQPVEQINYGYTF. DNA for the CDR3: TGTGCCAGCAGCCCACAGCCGGTGGAACAGATAAACTATGGCTACACCTTC.

Here the CDR3 DNA reads TGTGCCAGCAGCCCACGGTTCGCGGCTACGCAGTATTTT. Protein: CASSPRFAATQYF. V and J are TRBV6-4 and TRBJ2-3, with unresolved D. Germline assignment: CDR1 MRHNA and CDR2 SNTAGT. The CDR3 covers 13 residues. Trimming took off 6 bases at V and 8 bases at J, with 15 bases between the two ends.

V is TRBV5-1 and J is TRBJ2-1, with D maybe TRBD1 (8 bases). The ends were cut back, 3 bases at V and 5 bases at J, with 15 bases in the middle. This CDR3 is built from 15 residues. CDR1 SGHRS and CDR2 YFSETQ come from the germline V gene. DNA of the CDR3: TGCGCCAGCAGCTCACAGGGGGGGCGACACAATGAGCAGTTCTTC. Its protein product is CASSSQGGRHNEQFF.

V and J are TRBV4-2 and TRBJ2-7; 16 bases line up with TRBD2. The V gene's germline CDR1 is LGHNA and CDR2 YNFKEQ. V was pared by 4 bases and J by 4 bases, with 4 bases of the junction left unmatched. This CDR3 is 16 amino acids long. The CDR3 loop is CASSPGLAGGPYEQYF. CDR3 nucleotide sequence: TGTGCCAGCAGCCCGGGACTAGCGGGGGGGCCTTACGAGCAGTACTTC.

The rearrangement uses TRBV4-3 and TRBJ2-2, with a possible D match to TRBD1 (6 bases). CDR3 length: 18 residues. CDR1 and CDR2 (germline): LGHNA, YSLEER. Deletions cut 4 bases from V and 0 bases from J, with 18 bases between. The CDR3 loop is CASSLRQQGAANTGELFF. The CDR3 DNA follows: TGCGCCAGCAGCCTGCGACAACAGGGAGCGGCGAACACCGGGGAGCTGTTTTTT.